The 7 T cell receptor beta chains reported below all come from one sample, sequenced in a study of blood T cell repertoires in COVID-19 (dated by TCRdb to the early 2020s). Receptor libraries were prepared by the immunoSEQ multiplex PCR assay. TCRdb stores this immuneACCESS table with in-frame sequences only. Part of the clones is absent; in the studies checked, under half of the shortfall reflects unresolved V genes, and no reason is known for the rest. Recorded for this sample are fewer than 250,000 clones; approximately 86% of them occurred a single time. The ten largest clonotypes hold approximately 5.7% of the sample. The sequencing input was peripheral blood. Receptors were obtained from a human donor in a cohort sampled during active COVID-19.

The chain carries TRBV5-1 and TRBJ2-2, with 7 nucleotides matching TRBD1. Trimming at V came to 7 bases and at J to 2 bases, leaving 8 bases not matched to a gene. Per the germline V gene, CDR1 is SGHRS and CDR2 is YFSETQ. The CDR3 loop spans 15 amino acids. The CDR3 region has the DNA TGCGCCAGCGGACGGGACAGAAGTAACACCGGGGAGCTGTTTTTT. Translation gives CASGRDRSNTGELFF.

V usage is TRBV3-1 (or the pseudogene TRBV3-2) and J usage is TRBJ2-3, with 11 nucleotides matching TRBD2. Losses at the gene ends were 1 base for V and 7 bases for J; bases not matched to a gene: 4. The CDR3 covers 15 residues. Germline lookup yields CDR1 LGHDT and CDR2 YNNKEL (reference sequence). This CDR3 is CASSQGTSGLNTQYF. In DNA, the CDR3 is TGTGCCAGCAGCCAAGGGACTAGCGGGCTCAATACGCAGTATTTT.

This clone was observed once. Relative to the germline gene, one junction end is altered; a read error may explain this. The J gene is TRBJ2-5, the V gene TRBV7-2; TRBD1 might be the D (5 bases). The germline gives CDR1 SGHTA, CDR2 FQGNSA. The CDR3 contains 12 residues. The CDR3 reads CATSRQGQTQYF. In DNA form, the CDR3 reads TGTGCCACCAGCCGCCAGGGTCAGACCCAGTACTTC.

The V and J genes are TRBV15 and TRBJ2-7, with TRBD2 matching 15 bases. Germline-derived CDR1 and CDR2 are LNHNV and YYDKDF (reference sequence). The CDR3 is 17 amino acids. Trimming took 3 bases from V and 2 from J; bases not matched to a gene: 5. CDR3 amino acids: CATSSGTSGRTTYEQYF. CDR3 sequence (DNA): TGTGCCACCAGCAGCGGGACTAGCGGGAGGACCACCTACGAGCAGTACTTC.

The chain is built from TRBV7-2 and TRBJ1-2; D is uncertain. The CDR3 has 14 amino acids. Germline V gene lookup returns CDR1 SGHTA and CDR2 FQGNSA. Trimming took 2 bases from V and 3 from J, leaving 10 bases between them. Here the CDR3 reads CASSLRPGDYGYTF. CDR3 DNA: TGTGCCAGCAGCTTAAGGCCCGGGGACTATGGCTACACCTTC.

This chain connects TRBV10-1 to TRBJ2-7, with 10 bases that match TRBD1. V dropped 4 bases and J dropped 4; count of bases not matched to a gene: 1. The CDR3 is 13 amino acids. The germline V gene has CDR1 WNHNN and CDR2 SYGVQD (reference sequence). This CDR3 reads CASSAGQGYEQYF. Written as DNA, the CDR3 is TGCGCCAGCAGTGCGGGACAGGGGTACGAGCAGTACTTC.

In this sample, this clone turned up a few times. V gene TRBV11-2 combines with J gene TRBJ1-6; weak D call: TRBD1 (6 bases). The germline gives CDR1 SGHAT, CDR2 FQNNGV. V lost 5 bases, J lost 3 bases, and 8 bases lay in between. This CDR3 comprises 14 residues. The CDR3 sequence: CASSRDNYNSPLHF. CDR3 coding DNA: TGTGCCAGCAGCCGGGACAACTATAATTCACCCCTCCACTTT.